This T cell receptor (beta chain) appears in the sequencing data of a study of cytomegalovirus exposure and HLA in healthy donors. The study's findings and limits: Follow-up analysis later connected one missense variant in DCLRE1C with trimming of TCR beta V- and J-genes.

About this clone: Its antigen is still unknown.

The study ran its PCR with 60 Vbeta and 13 Jbeta primers. Assay used: immunoSEQ multiplex PCR; TCRdb lists only in-frame clones, some missing. The repertoire shows around 120,000 clones; the top ten hold about 0.59%. Trimming pared 4 bases from V and 5 bases from J, leaving 21 bases between. CDR1 and CDR2 (germline): SGHDT, YYEEEE. The length of the CDR3 is 16 residues. This chain links TRBV5-6 with TRBJ1-1; perhaps TRBD1 as D (6 bases). The receptor's source is a man aged 45-65 years in good health and CMV-seronegative. The sample was PBMCs. The CDR3 DNA follows: TGTGCCAGCAGCCCAGGGACCAACAGGGACGGAACTGAAGCTTTCTTT. This encodes CASSPGTNRDGTEAFF.